This entry lists 32 T cell receptor beta chains sequenced from one sample in a study of blood T cell repertoires in COVID-19. Produced via immunoSEQ multiplex PCR; TCRdb's table is partial and in-frame only. The sample holds approximately 71,000 clones, roughly 82% seen once. Source material: peripheral blood. These TCRs come from a woman older than 75 with acute or convalescent COVID-19.

The V and J genes are TRBV29-1 and TRBJ1-2, with 8 bases identical to TRBD1. The CDR3 contains 14 residues. Germline V CDR1 and CDR2: SQVTM, ANQGSEA. V was pared by 4 bases and J by 5 bases, with 9 bases of the junction left unmatched. DNA for the CDR3: TGCAGCGTTGTTCCCCCGACAGGGGAGTATGGCTACACCTTC. This sequence encodes CSVVPPTGEYGYTF.

J is TRBJ1-2 and V is TRBV2; 8 bases are a match to TRBD1. V shed 6 bases, J shed 3 bases, and the junction held 9 bases outside the gene matches. Germline CDR1 SNHLY, CDR2 FYNNEI. The length of the CDR3 is 15 residues. This chain's CDR3 is CASSGQGLRDYGYTF. The CDR3 bases are TGTGCCAGCAGCGGACAGGGATTGAGGGACTATGGCTACACCTTC.

The chain joins TRBV6-5 to TRBJ2-5; TRBD1 aligns across 9 bases. Germline CDR1 reads MNHEY; CDR2 reads SVGAGI. The CDR3 consists of 15 residues. V shed 6 bases, J shed 2 bases, and the junction held 7 bases outside the gene matches. The CDR3 loop reads CASRLGTGTQETQYF. The CDR3 DNA sequence: TGTGCCAGCAGACTCGGGACAGGGACTCAAGAGACCCAGTACTTC.

The rearrangement links TRBV19 to TRBJ1-5; TRBD1 aligns across 9 bases. V gave up 1 base and J gave up 4 bases; unmatched junction bases: 5. Germline loops: CDR1 LNHDA, CDR2 SQIVND (reference sequence). This CDR3 has 16 residues. This CDR3 reads CASSIVGQGRNQPQHF. In DNA form, the CDR3 reads TGTGCCAGTAGTATAGTTGGACAGGGGAGAAATCAGCCCCAGCATTTT. Together with reference TRBV19 and TRBJ1-5, the CDR3 gives the full variable domain: DGGITQSPKYLFRKEGQNVTLSCEQNLNHDAMYWYRQDPGQGLRLIYYSQIVNDFQKGDIAEGYSVSREKKESFPLTVTSAQKNPTAFYLCASSIVGQGRNQPQHFGDGTRLSIL.

The chain combines TRBV11-2 with TRBJ2-7, with no clear D. From germline, CDR1 is SGHAT and CDR2 FQNNGV. The V end was cut by 2 bases, the J end by 1 base, with 6 bases between. The CDR3 totals 13 residues. CDR3 DNA sequence: TGTGCCAGCAGCTTAAGCCGATCCTACGAGCAGTACTTC. The encoded protein is CASSLSRSYEQYF.

The table lists this clone with a few counts. The chain combines TRBV5-8 with TRBJ1-5, with 7 nucleotides matching TRBD1. The ends lost 3 bases at V and 7 bases at J; junction bases unmatched: 10. The CDR3 runs to 15 residues. Germline CDR1 is SGHTS and CDR2 is YDEGEE. The CDR3 region has the DNA TGTGCCAGCAGCTCACCAGGGGGACCGGGCCAGCCCCAGCATTTT. Protein product: CASSSPGGPGQPQHF.

This chain connects TRBV30 to TRBJ2-7; 7 nucleotides agree with TRBD1. This CDR3 region has 13 residues. CDR1 and CDR2 from the germline V gene are GTSNPN and SVGIG (reference sequence). After removal of 1 base from V and 2 bases from J, the junction contained 2 bases not matched to a gene. The CDR3 loop reads CAWSEGGPYEQYF. DNA of the CDR3: TGTGCCTGGAGTGAAGGGGGCCCCTACGAGCAGTACTTC.

This clone was observed at least ten times. The chain joins TRBV5-1 to TRBJ2-7; D is possibly TRBD2 (7 bases). The V and J ends lost 10 bases and 0 bases respectively, with 20 bases between them. CDR1 SGHRS and CDR2 YFSETQ come from the germline V gene. The CDR3 loop spans 15 amino acids. The DNA for the CDR3 is TGCGCCGGGGGGGCGGGGACCCTACTCTCCTACGAGCAGTACTTC. This encodes CAGGAGTLLSYEQYF.

V is TRBV29-1 and J is TRBJ2-2, with D possibly matching TRBD2 (5 bases). The CDR3 is 13 residues long. Germline-derived CDR1 and CDR2 are SQVTM and ANQGSEA. V lost 5 bases to trimming and J lost 1 base, with 8 bases between them. CDR3 protein: CSVNRGNTGELFF. The DNA for the CDR3 is TGCAGCGTTAACCGGGGGAACACCGGGGAGCTGTTTTTT.

The rearrangement links TRBV28 to TRBJ2-1; the match to TRBD2 covers 14 bases. V gave up 5 bases and J gave up 9 bases; unmatched junction bases: 9. The CDR3 totals 16 residues. Germline V gene lookup returns CDR1 MDHEN and CDR2 SYDVKM. The CDR3 DNA follows: TGTGCCAGCAGTATGACTAGCGGGAGGGTCGGAGGTGAGCAGTTCTTC. Translating gives CASSMTSGRVGGEQFF.

The chain couples TRBV6-5 to TRBJ2-6; D perhaps matches TRBD2 (5 bases). In germline, CDR1 is MNHEY, CDR2 SVGAGI. CDR3 length equals 15 residues. Trimming took off 8 bases at V and 0 bases at J, with 11 bases between the two ends. CDR3 in amino acids: CASSGYFSGANVLTF. In DNA, the CDR3 is TGTGCCAGCTCGGGGTACTTCTCTGGGGCCAACGTCCTGACTTTC.

This clone has just one count. The chain uses TRBV7-9 and TRBJ2-7; no reliable D call. Germline values: CDR1 SEHNR, CDR2 FQNEAQ (reference sequence). The CDR3 runs 13 residues. Trimming removed 5 bases from V and 4 bases from J, with 12 bases in between. This CDR3 reads CASSPSAPYEQYF. In DNA form, the CDR3 reads TGTGCCAGCAGCCCCTCAGCGCCGTACGAGCAGTACTTC.

The rearrangement uses TRBV14 and TRBJ2-5; D gene unclear. CDR3 length: 15 amino acids. With 0 bases removed from V and 1 base from J, the gap between germline ends came to 9 bases. CDR1 and CDR2 (germline): SGHDN, FVKESK. The CDR3 bases are TGTGCCAGCAGCCAAGATTGGGCCAGCCAAGAGACCCAGTACTTC. This codes for CASSQDWASQETQYF.

The V and J genes are TRBV29-1 and TRBJ2-7; D is ambiguous. CDR1 is SQVTM and CDR2 is ANQGSEA in the germline V gene. The CDR3 runs to 13 residues. V was trimmed by 5 bases and J by 2 bases, leaving 13 bases between them. In DNA, the CDR3 is TGCAGCGTTATCACAGAACCTACCTACGAGCAGTACTTC. Translation gives CSVITEPTYEQYF.

This chain links TRBV25-1 with TRBJ2-3; TRBD1 aligns across 8 bases. With 4 bases clipped from V and 3 bases from J, the junction kept 3 bases outside the gene matches. This CDR3 comprises 14 residues. Germline V gene sequence: CDR1 MGHDK, CDR2 SYGVNS. For the CDR3, the DNA is TGTGCCAGCAGTGCCGACAGGGGAACAGATACGCAGTATTTT. Protein sequence: CASSADRGTDTQYF.

This chain links TRBV10-3 with TRBJ1-1; TRBD1 is a possible D gene (6 bases). V lost 4 bases to trimming and J lost 5 bases, with 14 bases between them. The germline V gene encodes CDR1 ENHRY and CDR2 SYGVKD. This CDR3 is built from 14 residues. CDR3 nucleotides: TGTGCCATCAGTGTAATGGGGCAGGGGACTGAAGCTTTCTTT. Translation: CAISVMGQGTEAFF.

The CDR3 sequence is CASSPRLADFYEQYF. The CDR3 DNA follows: TGTGCCAGCAGTCCCCGACTAGCGGATTTCTACGAGCAGTACTTC. This chain connects TRBV6-5 to TRBJ2-7; 9 bases align to TRBD2. Germline values: CDR1 MNHEY, CDR2 SVGAGI. The CDR3 is made up of 15 amino acids. After removal of 5 bases from V and 3 bases from J, the junction contained 8 bases not matched to a gene.

The chain couples TRBV27 to TRBJ2-3, with TRBD2 matching 10 bases. V shed 8 bases, J shed 4 bases, and the junction held 15 bases outside the gene matches. CDR1 is MNHEY and CDR2 is SMNVEV in the germline V gene (reference sequence). This CDR3 comprises 17 residues. The CDR3 loop is CASRKSSGRLGADTQYF. The CDR3 DNA follows: TGTGCCAGCCGAAAGTCTAGCGGGAGATTGGGGGCAGATACGCAGTATTTT.

The V call is TRBV7-6, the J call TRBJ1-1; TRBD1 is a possible D gene (6 bases). CDR1 is SGHVS, CDR2 FNYEAQ, per germline. V was trimmed by 5 bases and J by 5 bases, leaving 18 bases between them. The CDR3 consists of 15 residues. The CDR3 nucleotides read TGTGCCAGCAGCCCAGGGGTTGGGACGGGAACTGAAGCTTTCTTT. It codes for CASSPGVGTGTEAFF. The whole variable domain, filled in from reference TRBV7-6 and TRBJ1-1, reads GAGVSQSPRYKVTKRGQDVALRCDPISGHVSLYWYRQALGQGPEFLTYFNYEAQQDKSGLPNDRFSAERPEGSISTLTIQRTEQRDSAMYRCASSPGVGTGTEAFFGQGTRLTVV.

The chain carries TRBV4-3 and TRBJ2-3; 7 positions agree with TRBD2. The CDR3 spans 15 residues. The germline V gene encodes CDR1 LGHNA and CDR2 YSLEER. V gave up 1 base and J gave up 4 bases; unmatched junction bases: 5. The CDR3 sequence is CASSQGGSGSDTQYF. The CDR3 nucleotides read TGCGCCAGCAGCCAAGGCGGGAGCGGGTCAGATACGCAGTATTTT.

This clone came up a few times. The CDR3 sequence is CASSAPGTGVFNEKLFF. Here the CDR3 DNA reads TGTGCCAGCAGTGCTCCCGGGACAGGGGTATTTAATGAAAAACTGTTTTTT. The V gene is TRBV6-1, the J gene TRBJ1-4, with TRBD1 identical over 10 bases. J lost 4 bases, V lost 4 bases, and 9 bases had no gene match. The germline gives CDR1 MNHNS, CDR2 SASEGT. The length of the CDR3 is 17 residues.

The chain links TRBV5-1 to TRBJ2-1; no clear D. Looked up from germline, CDR1 is SGHRS and CDR2 is YFSETQ. Trimming removed 1 base at V and 5 bases at J, with 4 bases between. The CDR3 extends over 12 amino acids. CDR3 sequence (DNA): TGCGCCAGCAGCTTGTTCGACAATGAGCAGTTCTTC. Protein product: CASSLFDNEQFF.

The rearrangement joins TRBV11-3 to TRBJ2-4; 14 bases map to TRBD2. J lost 0 bases, V lost 4 bases, and 5 bases had no gene match. CDR3 length: 18 amino acids. Germline CDR1 and CDR2: SGHNT and YENEEA. Here the CDR3 reads CASSSGTSGRIAKNIQYF. The CDR3 DNA reads TGTGCCAGCAGCTCTGGGACTAGCGGGAGAATAGCCAAAAACATTCAGTACTTC.

The chain recombines TRBV6-7 with TRBJ2-3, with TRBD2 identical over 7 bases. TRBV6-7 is an ORF for which the function is uncertain. V lost 2 bases and J lost 4; bases outside the gene matches: 6. The CDR3 consists of 15 residues. The CDR3 DNA sequence: TGTGCCAGCAGTTACATGGAGGCGGGAGCAGATACGCAGTATTTT. It is translated as CASSYMEAGADTQYF.

The chain carries TRBV7-8 and TRBJ2-1, with a possible D match to TRBD2 (6 bases). The CDR3 runs to 14 residues. From germline, CDR1 is SGHVS and CDR2 FQNEAQ. V was clipped by 1 base and J by 5 bases, with 9 bases between them. DNA for the CDR3: TGTGCCAGCAGCTTAGGCGGGAAGGACAATGAGCAGTTCTTC. Its protein product is CASSLGGKDNEQFF.

This clone was observed a few times. V is TRBV19 and J is TRBJ1-1; the D gene is possibly TRBD1 (6 bases). V lost 7 bases and J lost 0, with 15 bases in between. The germline gives CDR1 LNHDA, CDR2 SQIVND (reference sequence). The CDR3 totals 15 residues. The CDR3 here is CASKPQGSMNTEAFF. The DNA for the CDR3 is TGTGCCAGTAAACCACAGGGAAGCATGAACACTGAAGCTTTCTTT. Supplemented by reference TRBV19 and TRBJ1-1, the full variable domain reads DGGITQSPKYLFRKEGQNVTLSCEQNLNHDAMYWYRQDPGQGLRLIYYSQIVNDFQKGDIAEGYSVSREKKESFPLTVTSAQKNPTAFYLCASKPQGSMNTEAFFGQGTRLTVV.

The CDR3 bases are TGTGCCAGCAGCCCCGGTGGGACAAGTAATCAGCCCCAGCATTTT. As protein: CASSPGGTSNQPQHF. The chain links TRBV6-5 to TRBJ1-5, with a possible D match to TRBD1 (6 bases). The CDR3 is made up of 15 amino acids. Germline V gives CDR1 MNHEY, CDR2 SVGAGI. The V end lost 6 bases, the J end lost 4 bases, and 16 bases lay between the germline ends.

The chain recombines TRBV7-9 with TRBJ1-2; D might be TRBD1 (6 bases). The germline CDR1 and CDR2 sequences are SEHNR and FQNEAQ (reference sequence). CDR3 length: 14 residues. V lost 5 bases to trimming and J lost 10 bases, with 20 bases between them. CDR3 amino acids: CASSIMTGAHLYTF. The CDR3 DNA follows: TGTGCCAGCAGCATAATGACAGGCGCACACCTCTACACCTTC.

The V and J genes are TRBV11-2 and TRBJ1-4; D is possibly TRBD1 (6 bases). Germline V gene sequence: CDR1 SGHAT, CDR2 FQNNGV. V lost 5 bases and J lost 8, with 15 bases in between. There are 14 residues in the CDR3. The CDR3 loop is CASSTRPGEEKLFF. Here the CDR3 DNA reads TGTGCCAGCAGCACCCGGCCAGGGGAGGAAAAACTGTTTTTT.

This clone was seen just once. The chain couples TRBV28 to TRBJ1-2; D perhaps matches TRBD1 (6 bases). Germline CDR1 is MDHEN and CDR2 is SYDVKM. Between the trimmed V and J ends, which lost 2 bases and 4 bases, there was a span of 11 bases. The CDR3 totals 14 residues. Here the CDR3 DNA reads TGTGCCAGCAGTTTACAGGGGTTAAGCTATGGCTACACCTTC. Its translation: CASSLQGLSYGYTF.

The rearrangement uses TRBV14 and TRBJ2-1, with 8 bases matching TRBD1. Germline V lookup: CDR1 SGHDN, CDR2 FVKESK. This CDR3 region has 16 residues. The junction had 7 bases not matched to a gene; V was cut back by 1 base and J by 5 bases. CDR3 sequence: CASSQVPRGLHNEQFF. The CDR3 DNA sequence: TGTGCCAGCAGCCAAGTGCCCAGGGGGCTCCACAATGAGCAGTTCTTC.

The rearrangement joins TRBV11-2 to TRBJ1-2, with D hard to call. Trimming took off 8 bases at V and 4 bases at J, with 11 bases between the two ends. The CDR3 is 12 amino acids. CDR1 SGHAT and CDR2 FQNNGV come from the germline V gene. The CDR3 coding sequence is TGTGCCAGCCGGGGATGGGGCTATGGCTACACCTTC. It encodes CASRGWGYGYTF. Together with reference TRBV11-2 and TRBJ1-2, the CDR3 gives the full variable domain: EAGVAQSPRYKIIEKRQSVAFWCNPISGHATLYWYQQILGQGPKLLIQFQNNGVVDDSQLPKDRFSAERLKGVDSTLKIQPAKLEDSAVYLCASRGWGYGYTFGSGTRLTVV.